This is a list of T cell receptor beta chains from one sample in a study of shared clonotypes between healthy human individuals. The assay was immunoSEQ multiplex PCR, and TCRdb's table has in-frame clones only and misses some. The data show about 2.2 million clones, just over 90% seen once. The sample taken for sequencing was naive CD8+ T cells from PBMCs. The receptors come from a man aged 18 to 29 in good health. Some clones in this sample may be carry-over from other donors' samples. Each CDR3 is given with its conserved first and last residue. Each record gives: V gene, clone size, CDR3 protein. Size is omitted from some rows. Given values are once, few, many or a class for expanded clones.

V: TRBV9; size: once; CDR3: CASSPRQDYGYTF
V: TRBV5-8; size: NA; CDR3: CASSPSPSYEQYF
V: TRBV7-6; size: once; CDR3: CASSLEGEVGPDTQYF
V: TRBV4-3; size: NA; CDR3: CASSQVLARSYEQYF
V: TRBV27; size: NA; CDR3: CASRPQDREMSYEQYF
V: TRBV7-6; size: NA; CDR3: CASSLSGLDGELFF
V: TRBV9; size: NA; CDR3: CASGQTNTGELFF
V: TRBV9; size: NA; CDR3: CASSVEGMSETQYF
V: TRBV9; size: NA; CDR3: CASSPRGLDQPQHF
V: TRBV27; size: NA; CDR3: CASSPRDSSYEQYF
V: TRBV7-9; size: NA; CDR3: CASSPHQGWETQYF
V: TRBV27; size: NA; CDR3: CASSLAGTLGNEQFF
V: TRBV7-9; size: NA; CDR3: CASSLVIDEQYF
V: TRBV27; size: NA; CDR3: CASSRSMNTEAFF
V: TRBV13; size: NA; CDR3: CASSFFGGGNTEAFF
V: TRBV15; size: once; CDR3: CATSSRQGSYEQYF
V: TRBV7-9; size: NA; CDR3: CASSSRGDRNYNEQFF
V: TRBV29-1; size: NA; CDR3: CSADGGANVLTF
V: TRBV7-9; size: NA; CDR3: CASSPDRGPYNEQFF
V: TRBV27; size: few; CDR3: CASSYYGNTEAFF
V: TRBV19; size: NA; CDR3: CATQFSGSQPQHF
V: TRBV28; size: NA; CDR3: CASSTAGVSYEQYF
V: TRBV5-1; size: NA; CDR3: CASSLGGVSSYNEQFF
V: TRBV29-1; size: NA; CDR3: CSVEGPGRFGNTIYF
V: TRBV18; size: once; CDR3: CASSPPAGAGQTNEKLFF
V: TRBV19; size: NA; CDR3: CASSIGSPDTQYF
V: TRBV11-2; size: NA; CDR3: CASSPTGETQYF
V: TRBV28; size: NA; CDR3: CASRRYSSSYEQYF
V: TRBV27; size: NA; CDR3: CASSPSGLGEKLFF